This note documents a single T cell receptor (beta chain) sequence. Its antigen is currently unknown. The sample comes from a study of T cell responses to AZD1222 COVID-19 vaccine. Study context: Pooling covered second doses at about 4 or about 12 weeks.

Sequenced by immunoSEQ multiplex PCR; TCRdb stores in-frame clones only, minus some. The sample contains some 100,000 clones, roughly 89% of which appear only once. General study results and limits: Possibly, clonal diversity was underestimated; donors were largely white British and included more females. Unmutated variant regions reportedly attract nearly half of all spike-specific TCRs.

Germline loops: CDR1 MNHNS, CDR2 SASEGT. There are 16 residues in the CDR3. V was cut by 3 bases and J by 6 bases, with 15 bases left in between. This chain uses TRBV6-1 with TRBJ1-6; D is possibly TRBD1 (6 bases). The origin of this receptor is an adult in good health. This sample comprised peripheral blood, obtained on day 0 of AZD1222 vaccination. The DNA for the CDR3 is TGTGCCAGCAGTGATGGGGGCCAGGGTTTTAATTCACCCCTCCACTTT. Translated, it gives CASSDGGQGFNSPLHF.